The present TCR beta chain was sequenced within a study of siplizumab effects on memory and regulatory T cells. The method was immunoSEQ multiplex PCR; TCRdb's version includes in-frame clones alone and lacks a portion of them. Here the sample spans 56,000 or so clones, over 95% being singletons. Whole-study findings and limits: Both greater diversity than memory cells and a major contribution to the alloresponse seemed to characterize naive T cells. Poor capture below about 10^-5 frequency left most alloreactive clones unmapped to unstimulated subsets. Roughly 80-95% of proliferating CD4+ or CD8+ clones defied assignment to a naive or memory phenotype. A mean of approximately 70% of mappable alloreactive CD4+ clones were Treg-derived with siplizumab, compared with roughly 27% in controls.

Germline CDR1 and CDR2: SGDLS and YYNGEE. V shed 0 bases, J shed 6 bases, and the junction held 8 bases outside the gene matches. This CDR3 region has 16 residues. As to this clone: Its antigen is unidentified.

Sample: naive CD8+ T cells sorted from blood. The chain combines TRBV9 with TRBJ2-2; TRBD2 agrees at 7 bases. The sequence was collected from a human donor in good health. This chain's CDR3 is CASSVGEGTVAGELFF. The CDR3 nucleotides are TGTGCCAGCAGCGTAGGGGAGGGAACAGTCGCCGGGGAGCTGTTTTTT.